The sequence of this T cell receptor (beta chain) was determined in a study of T cell clones after liver transplantation. In the study overall: Until 12-24 months post-transplant, subjects got standard immunosuppression and no induction.

The length of the CDR3 is 16 residues. V lost 8 bases and J lost 4; bases outside the gene matches: 12. The germline CDR1 and CDR2 sequences are LNHNV and YYDKDF (reference sequence). Some clones are missing from TCRdb's copy, which holds only in-frame ones; the method was immunoSEQ multiplex PCR. The sample lists tens of thousands of clones, about 80% seen once, with about 0.79% in the top ten. The chain joins TRBV15 to TRBJ1-3, with 9 bases lining up with TRBD1. The source is a human patient who received a liver transplant. Some T cells may be graft donor cells. The specimen was CD4+ T cells from blood, collected 12 months after liver transplant. The CDR3 DNA reads as TGTGCCACCGCAATTGGACAGGGGATAGGGGGAAACACCATATATTTT. Its translation: CATAIGQGIGGNTIYF.